This T cell receptor (beta chain) was observed in a study of blood T cells in healthy people across ages. Primers used in a second PCR of roughly 6 to 11 cycles were a sample-barcoded 5' primer and a J-beta primer mix. TCRdb reanalysed the 5' RACE reads using MiXCR and keeps one entry per CDR3 protein. The sample records 450,000 to 600,000 distinct CDR3 sequences, about a quarter being singletons. This clonotype has a handful of counts. Trimming took 7 bases from V and 2 from J, leaving 15 bases between them. CDR1 and CDR2 (germline): SGHTA, FQGNSA. The CDR3 contains 14 residues. The same sample was also used in a study of T cells of mothers and their children. From that report: Donors comprised a few healthy Caucasian mothers plus their six children.

Sequenced input: blood. The gene calls are TRBV7-2 and TRBJ2-7, with D perhaps given as TRBD1 or TRBD2 (5 bases each). This clonotype originated in a boy younger than 10 in good health. The DNA of the CDR3 is TGTGCCAGCACCGACGGACGGGGACCCTACGAGCAGTACTTC. Protein product: CASTDGRGPYEQYF.